This T cell receptor beta chain was obtained from a study of blood T cell repertoires in COVID-19. Study summary: Sources were T cells, B-cell-depleted T cells, or PBMCs; the material itself was cDNA or gDNA.

This clone was counted a single time. Authors' analysis steps: It was from reference gene primer amplification that nucleated cell counts were estimated. Measured with immunoSEQ multiplex PCR; TCRdb has only the in-frame clones, and not every one. D and trimming come from the DNA, and the V and J calls and clone size come from that table. This sample carries about 160,000 clones, roughly 90% of them seen once, and the ten largest clones take 3% to 4%. Sequencing was performed on peripheral blood. The sequence was obtained from an older woman who had recovered from COVID-19.

The CDR3 is CAWSVGGPWYGYTF. In DNA form, the CDR3 reads TGTGCCTGGAGTGTAGGCGGTCCCTGGTATGGCTACACCTTC. The chain couples TRBV30 to TRBJ1-2, with no clear D. The CDR3 sequence is 14 residues long. V was shortened by 0 bases and J by 5 bases, with 13 bases between the two germline ends. Germline V gives CDR1 GTSNPN, CDR2 SVGIG (reference sequence). Using reference TRBV30 and TRBJ1-2 for the parts outside the CDR3, the full variable domain is SQTIHQWPATLVQPVGSPLSLECTVEGTSNPNLYWYRQAAGRGLQLLFYSVGIGQISSEVPQNLSASRPQDRQFILSSKKLLLSDSGFYLCAWSVGGPWYGYTFGSGTRLTVV.